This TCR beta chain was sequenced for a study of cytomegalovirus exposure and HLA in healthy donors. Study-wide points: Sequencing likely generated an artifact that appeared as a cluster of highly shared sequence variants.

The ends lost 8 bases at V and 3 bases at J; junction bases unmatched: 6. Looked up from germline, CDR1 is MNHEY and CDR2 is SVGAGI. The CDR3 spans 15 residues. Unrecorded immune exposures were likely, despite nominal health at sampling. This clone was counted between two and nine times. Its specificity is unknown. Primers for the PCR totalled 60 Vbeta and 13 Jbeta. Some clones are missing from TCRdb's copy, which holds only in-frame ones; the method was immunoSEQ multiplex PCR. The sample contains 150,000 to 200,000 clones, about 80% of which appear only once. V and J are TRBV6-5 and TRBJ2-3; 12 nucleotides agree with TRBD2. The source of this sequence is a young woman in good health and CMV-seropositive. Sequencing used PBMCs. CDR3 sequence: CASGGLAGGTDTQYF. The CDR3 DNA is TGTGCCAGCGGGGGACTAGCGGGTGGAACAGATACGCAGTATTTT.